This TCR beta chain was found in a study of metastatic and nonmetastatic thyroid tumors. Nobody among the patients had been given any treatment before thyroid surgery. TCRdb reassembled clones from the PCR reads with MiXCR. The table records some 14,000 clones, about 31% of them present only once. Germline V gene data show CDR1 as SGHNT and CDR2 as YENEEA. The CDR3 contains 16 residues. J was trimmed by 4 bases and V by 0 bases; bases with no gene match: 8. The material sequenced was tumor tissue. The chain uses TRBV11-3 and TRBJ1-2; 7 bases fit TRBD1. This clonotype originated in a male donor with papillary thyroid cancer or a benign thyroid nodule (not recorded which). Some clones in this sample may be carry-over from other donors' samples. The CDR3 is CASSLDSRTGVYGYTF. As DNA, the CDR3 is TGTGCCAGCAGCTTAGATAGCCGGACAGGAGTCTATGGCTACACCTTC.